A selection of T cell receptor beta chains follows, all from one sample in a study of blood T cells in healthy people across ages. TCRdb reprocessed the 5' RACE reads with MiXCR, giving one entry per CDR3 protein. The table includes 650,000 to 800,000 distinct CDR3 sequences, more than 45% detected once. Sequenced sample: blood. All receptors derive from an elderly woman in good health. The CDR3 runs from the conserved cysteine through the conserved F or W.

CDR3aa: CSARGRASSGTYNERFF
j_gene: TRBJ2-1
v_gene: TRBV20-1
len: 17

CDR3aa: CASSREGGGRGELFF
j_gene: TRBJ2-2
v_gene: TRBV4-1
len: 15

CDR3aa: CASSLHPRGTDTQYF
j_gene: TRBJ2-3
v_gene: TRBV27
len: 15

CDR3aa: CASSVSGTTNTGGLFF
j_gene: TRBJ2-2
v_gene: TRBV9
len: 16

CDR3aa: CASRPGTGVNNEQFF
j_gene: TRBJ2-1
v_gene: TRBV6-5
len: 15

CDR3aa: CASSSPGGEQFF
j_gene: TRBJ2-1
v_gene: TRBV27
len: 12

CDR3aa: CAISGTGSLSEQFF
j_gene: TRBJ2-1
v_gene: TRBV10-3
len: 14

CDR3aa: CSARARTSHYGYTF
j_gene: TRBJ1-2
v_gene: TRBV20-1
len: 14

CDR3aa: CASSPGGKGVDNEQLF
j_gene: TRBJ2-1
v_gene: TRBV18
len: 16

CDR3aa: CATSAEGTYYNEQYF
j_gene: TRBJ2-5
v_gene: TRBV10-3
len: 15

CDR3aa: CATSRDNPPTREQYF
j_gene: TRBJ2-5
v_gene: TRBV15
len: 15

CDR3aa: CASSQDDQEGLGAKNIQYF
j_gene: TRBJ2-4
v_gene: TRBV4-1
len: 19

CDR3aa: CSARARGGVYNEQFF
j_gene: TRBJ2-1
v_gene: TRBV20-1
len: 15

CDR3aa: CASSSRAHLYNEQFF
j_gene: TRBJ2-1
v_gene: TRBV7-2
len: 15

CDR3aa: CATSDPYGTGETQYF
j_gene: TRBJ2-5
v_gene: TRBV24-1
len: 15

CDR3aa: CSALAGGSSYEQYF
j_gene: -
v_gene: TRBV20-1
len: 14

CDR3aa: CASSYVGASTNEKLFF
j_gene: TRBJ1-4
v_gene: TRBV12-3/TRBV12-4
len: 16

CDR3aa: CASSPERPYEQYF
j_gene: -
v_gene: TRBV9
len: 13

CDR3aa: CASSQVGTGDNVLTF
j_gene: TRBJ2-6
v_gene: TRBV4-2
len: 15

CDR3aa: CASTPGGGPYNEQFF
j_gene: TRBJ2-1
v_gene: TRBV6-2/TRBV6-3
len: 15

CDR3aa: CASSRVATNEKLFF
j_gene: TRBJ1-4
v_gene: TRBV7-2
len: 14

CDR3aa: CASSSGTGYSGYTF
j_gene: TRBJ1-2
v_gene: TRBV7-3
len: 14

CDR3aa: CASVPDSREQFF
j_gene: TRBJ2-1
v_gene: TRBV28
len: 12

CDR3aa: CSAPGGREQFF
j_gene: TRBJ2-1
v_gene: TRBV20-1
len: 11

CDR3aa: CASSPQNRNEQFF
j_gene: TRBJ2-1
v_gene: TRBV28
len: 13

CDR3aa: CASSLRLAGGPETQYF
j_gene: TRBJ2-5
v_gene: TRBV7-9
len: 16

CDR3aa: CASSPNENPSAGQKNYGYTF
j_gene: TRBJ1-2
v_gene: TRBV18
len: 20

CDR3aa: CASSSGTGLNEQFF
j_gene: TRBJ2-1
v_gene: TRBV5-1
len: 14

CDR3aa: CASSYLAGGPEEQYF
j_gene: TRBJ2-7
v_gene: TRBV5-1
len: 15

CDR3aa: CASRRVGGNTIYF
j_gene: TRBJ1-3
v_gene: TRBV6-5
len: 13

CDR3aa: CSATSRGRSGNEQFF
j_gene: TRBJ2-1
v_gene: TRBV20-1
len: 15

CDR3aa: CASSALTSGAYNEQFF
j_gene: TRBJ2-1
v_gene: TRBV9
len: 16

CDR3aa: CASSNDRDNEKLFF
j_gene: TRBJ1-4
v_gene: TRBV6-5
len: 14

CDR3aa: CASSQSGTAGANVLTF
j_gene: TRBJ2-6
v_gene: TRBV4-2
len: 16

CDR3aa: CASSSGGRAYNEQFF
j_gene: TRBJ2-1
v_gene: TRBV6-2/TRBV6-3
len: 15

CDR3aa: CSARLHYGYTF
j_gene: TRBJ1-2
v_gene: TRBV20-1
len: 11

CDR3aa: CASSLNGDEQFF
j_gene: TRBJ2-1
v_gene: TRBV12-3/TRBV12-4
len: 12

CDR3aa: CASSSGQGESYEQYF
j_gene: TRBJ2-7
v_gene: TRBV6-6
len: 15

CDR3aa: CASSVEPILAGELFF
j_gene: TRBJ2-2
v_gene: TRBV9
len: 15

CDR3aa: CAGSLSGGSEAFF
j_gene: TRBJ1-1
v_gene: TRBV27
len: 13

CDR3aa: CASSFGLEDTQYF
j_gene: TRBJ2-3
v_gene: TRBV7-9
len: 13

CDR3aa: CASTPSRNQPQHF
j_gene: TRBJ1-5
v_gene: TRBV7-2
len: 13

CDR3aa: CASGADSYNEQFF
j_gene: TRBJ2-1
v_gene: TRBV2
len: 13

CDR3aa: CSARGGLAYEQYF
j_gene: -
v_gene: TRBV20-1
len: 13

CDR3aa: CASSQFGREYNEQFF
j_gene: TRBJ2-1
v_gene: TRBV7-3
len: 15